This T cell receptor (beta chain) is drawn from a study of regulatory T cells in long-lasting Graves disease. Time point denoted: newly diagnosed GD, antithyroid drugs for less than 3 months. There was RNA extracted from PBMCs, and the TCR library was made from it. HTBI primers from iRepertoire and Arm-PCR of CDR3 regions yielded the TCR beta libraries. Via MiXCR, TCRdb re-called the multiplex PCR reads, giving one row per CDR3 protein. Among 510,000 or so distinct CDR3 sequences, approximately 12% were seen once, and the ten largest hold about 8.9%. In regard to this clonotype: A much bigger clone sits one base away, suggesting this may be a read error.

This CDR3 has 15 residues. The V gene's germline CDR1 is MNHEY and CDR2 SVGEGT. The same data also went into a second study, on T cells in Graves' hyperthyroidism and ophthalmopathy. As reported in that work: With a duration under 2 months, the hyperthyroidism was newly diagnosed in patients aged 18 to 65. The model identified upcoming ophthalmopathy a median 6.5 months ahead of onset.

Specimen: peripheral blood mononuclear cells (PBMCs), collected at new diagnosis, from a patient treated with antithyroid drugs. The chain recombines TRBV6-2 or TRBV6-3 with TRBJ1-6, with D possibly TRBD1 on 5 matching bases. This clonotype was sampled from a woman in her 30s with Graves disease. The CDR3 spells CASSPRQLYNSPLNF. The CDR3 coding sequence is TGTGCCAGCAGTCCGAGACAGCTTTATAATTCACCCCTCAACTTT.